This T cell receptor (beta chain) was recorded in a study of T-cell reconstitution after alpha-beta-depleted transplantation in children. Concerning this clonotype: The conserved closing phenylalanine or tryptophan is absent in this CDR3, likely reflecting a read error.

Unique molecular identifiers were used to barcode this TCRbeta library. TCRdb analysed the PCR reads with MiXCR anew, one entry per CDR3 protein. The table includes some 340,000 distinct CDR3 sequences, approximately 10% detected once. Germline V lookup: CDR1 LNHDA, CDR2 SQIVND (reference sequence). V trimming: 5 bases; J trimming: 8 bases; junction bases outside the gene matches: 7. The CDR3 runs to 15 residues. This chain uses TRBV19 with TRBJ2-4; TRBD1 agrees at 12 bases. The clonotype originates from a human donor who donated a stem cell graft to a child with acute lymphoblastic leukemia. Specimen: PBMCs from the stem cell graft donor, collected from the stem cell graft. CDR3 DNA: TGTGCCAGTAGTCCCCTGGGACAGGGGGCTGACATTCAGTACATC. This sequence encodes CASSPLGQGADIQYI.